Sequencing of this T cell receptor (beta chain) was carried out in a study of regulatory T cells in long-lasting Graves disease. This clonotype was seen many times. CDR3 length: 13 amino acids. The J segment lost 6 bases and the V segment lost 6 bases, leaving 5 bases of the junction unmatched. The time point is: newly diagnosed GD, antithyroid drugs for less than 3 months. Generation of the TCR library employed RNA extracted from PBMCs. Libraries of TCR beta came from iRepertoire HTBI primers plus Arm-PCR of CDR3 regions. TCRdb reprocessed the multiplex PCR reads via MiXCR and lists one record per CDR3 protein. The sample shows some 220,000 distinct CDR3 sequences, around a fifth of them seen only once. The same data also contributed to another study, on T cells in Graves' hyperthyroidism and ophthalmopathy.

The chain carries TRBV12-3 or TRBV12-4 and TRBJ1-2, with 9 bases that match TRBD1. The TCR comes from a young woman with Graves disease. Sequencing was performed on peripheral blood mononuclear cells (PBMCs), taken at new diagnosis, from a patient treated with antithyroid drugs. This CDR3 is CASSTGGRDGYTF. In DNA form, the CDR3 reads TGTGCCAGCAGCACAGGGGGCAGGGATGGCTACACCTTC.